The source of this TCR beta chain is a study of CD8+CD57+ T cells in acquired aplastic anemia. Study conclusions and caveats: Overlapping CD8+ CDR3 repertoires of patients and controls contained 25 to 35 shared sequences.

Genomic DNA templated the TCR beta VDJ and CDR3 profiling. TCRdb re-called the reads through MiXCR, storing one row per CDR3 protein. The table has 250,000 or so distinct CDR3 sequences, more than 40% seen once. All patients picked for sequencing had shown, by flow cytometry, an expansion of CD8+CD57+ cells. Per germline, CDR1 KGHDR and CDR2 SFDVKD. This CDR3 is built from 12 residues. Trimming removed 6 bases from V and 3 bases from J, with 7 bases in between. A word on this clonotype: Its specificity is unknown.

The sequenced sample was sorted CD4+, CD8+, or CD8+CD57+ T cells (not recorded which) from PBMCs. The V call is TRBV24-1, the J call TRBJ2-5; D might be TRBD2 (5 bases). This clonotype originated in a human donor with aplastic anemia. The CDR3 DNA follows: TGTGCCACCAGTAGAGGGAAAGAGACCCAGTACTTC. It encodes CATSRGKETQYF.